The 6 T cell receptor beta chains in this list originate from one sample, sequenced in a study of cytomegalovirus exposure and HLA in healthy donors (dated by TCRdb to the late 2010s). The library came from the immunoSEQ multiplex PCR assay. For the multiplex PCR, a mixture combining 60 forward primers for TCR Vbeta segments and 13 reverse primers for TCR Jbeta segments was used. As stored in TCRdb, this immuneACCESS dataset retains in-frame rearrangements with V and J assigned. A fraction of the clones does not appear; measured against another copy, unresolved V genes explain less than half of the discrepancy, and the remainder lacks a known reason. Here the sample has 95,000 to 150,000 clones; over 60% occur a single time. Roughly 8.2% of the sample is held by the ten biggest clonotypes. Sequencing was performed on PBMCs. The origin of the receptors is a woman aged 40 to 55 in good health and CMV-seropositive.

The chain employs TRBV19 and TRBJ1-4, with D perhaps TRBD1 (6 bases). Germline V gene data show CDR1 as LNHDA and CDR2 as SQIVND (reference sequence). V lost 1 base and J 8 bases, leaving 8 bases between the germline ends. This CDR3 region has 13 residues. Written as DNA, the CDR3 is TGTGCCAGTAGTATAGCTGGGGGCGAAAAACTGTTTTTT. Translating gives CASSIAGGEKLFF.

This clone showed up just a few times. Here the CDR3 reads CASSRTSGGSYEQYF. CDR3 DNA sequence: TGTGCCAGCAGCCGTACTAGCGGGGGCTCCTACGAGCAGTACTTC. The gene calls are TRBV7-2 and TRBJ2-7; 11 bases match TRBD2. This CDR3 spans 15 amino acids. Germline-derived CDR1 and CDR2 are SGHTA and FQGNSA. The V gene end was trimmed by 5 bases and the J gene end by 0 bases; junction bases not matched to a gene: 3.

This rearrangement joins TRBV29-1 to TRBJ1-2; TRBD1 matches at 7 bases. CDR3 length: 12 residues. Trimming at V came to 2 bases and at J to 8 bases, leaving 5 bases not matched to a gene. The V gene's germline CDR1 is SQVTM and CDR2 ANQGSEA. The DNA of the CDR3 is TGCAGCGTTGAAACAGGGGAGAACGGCTACACCTTC. Amino acids: CSVETGENGYTF.

The rearrangement joins TRBV18 to TRBJ1-6; D is uncertain. Germline CDR1 is KGHSH and CDR2 is LQKENI. V lost 3 bases and J 9 bases, leaving 15 bases between the germline ends. The length of the CDR3 is 15 residues. The CDR3 is CASSPEAVGLSPLHF. The DNA for the CDR3 is TGTGCCAGCTCACCCGAGGCAGTTGGACTTTCACCCCTCCACTTT.

This clone has only one observation. The chain has TRBV20-1 and TRBJ1-2; no reliable D call. The CDR3 totals 11 residues. V lost 5 bases, J lost 4 bases, and 8 bases lay in between. Germline V gene sequence: CDR1 DFQATT, CDR2 SNEGSKA (reference sequence). CDR3 sequence reads: CSAPVPYGYTF. The CDR3 DNA reads TGCAGTGCTCCAGTCCCCTATGGCTACACCTTC.

This clone has a handful of counts. The rearrangement uses TRBV7-8 and TRBJ1-2; TRBD1 agrees at 7 bases. CDR3 length: 16 amino acids. Looked up from germline, CDR1 is SGHVS and CDR2 is FQNEAQ. The V gene end was trimmed by 5 bases and the J gene end by 5 bases; junction bases not matched to a gene: 14. CDR3 DNA: TGTGCCAGCAGCCCCCTAGGGGGCTCGGGGCGTTATGGCTACACCTTC. Amino acid sequence: CASSPLGGSGRYGYTF.